These 2 T cell receptor beta chains came from one sample sequenced in a study of T cell clonotyping in hematopoietic cell transplantation. The repertoire was sequenced with immunoSEQ multiplex PCR; TCRdb's copy has only in-frame clones and lacks some. The table has around 6,500 clones, about nine tenths seen once. The sequencing here drew on peripheral blood mononuclear cells, taken 100 days after allogeneic stem cell transplant. These receptors were taken from a male patient aged 35-50 years who had an allogeneic stem cell transplant from an unrelated donor, so the T cells may come from the graft donor. Some clones in this sample may be carry-over from other donors' samples.

The genes are TRBV4-3 and TRBJ2-7; D remains ambiguous. The CDR3 extends over 14 amino acids. V dropped 0 bases and J dropped 2 bases, with 8 bases sitting between them. The germline gives CDR1 LGHNA, CDR2 YSLEER. The CDR3 region is CASSQESGPYEQYF. CDR3 coding DNA: TGCGCCAGCAGCCAAGAATCGGGTCCCTACGAGCAGTACTTC.

The CDR3 nucleotides read TGTGCCAGCAGTCCGTTCGGGGGAATGTATAATTCACCCCTCCACTTT. It translates to CASSPFGGMYNSPLHF. The V and J genes are TRBV27 and TRBJ1-6, with a tentative D call TRBD1 (5 bases). Germline CDR1 and CDR2: MNHEY and SMNVEV (reference sequence). Trimming pared 5 bases from V and 4 bases from J, leaving 15 bases between. CDR3 length equals 16 residues.